A selection of T cell receptor beta chains follows, all from one sample in a study of blood T cells in healthy people across ages. TCRdb itself ran the 5' RACE reads through MiXCR, one entry per CDR3 protein. Counted here are roughly 800,000 distinct CDR3 sequences, roughly 35% occurring once; the ten biggest clones make up over 10%. The sequenced sample was blood. The receptors derive from a young man in good health. The CDR3 runs from the conserved cysteine through the conserved F or W. Each record gives: D gene, V gene, J gene, clone size, CDR3 protein, CDR3 DNA. A D gene is named only where the DNA matches it firmly. The size entry is marked missing in some rows and otherwise reads once, few, many or a size class.

-,TRBV20-1,TRBJ2-1,-,CSASRGGVKGGEQFF,TGCAGTGCTAGCCGTGGTGGCGTCAAAGGAGGTGAGCAGTTCTTC
TRBD2,TRBV7-2,TRBJ2-3,once,CASSLLGLGQEPDTQYF,TGTGCCAGCAGCTTACTAGGACTAGGTCAGGAACCAGATACGCAGTATTTT
-,TRBV12-3/TRBV12-4,TRBJ2-7,-,CASSPGGNSYNEQYF,TGTGCCAGCAGTCCCGGGGGCAACTCCTACAATGAGCAGTACTTC
TRBD1,TRBV5-1,TRBJ2-5,few,CASSFTPGQGFSETQYF,TGCGCCAGCAGCTTCACACCGGGACAGGGGTTTTCAGAGACCCAGTACTTC
-,TRBV12-3/TRBV12-4,TRBJ2-5,-,CASSLSGTHNEQYF,TGTGCCAGCAGTCTTAGCGGCACCCACAATGAGCAGTACTTC
TRBD1,TRBV4-1,TRBJ2-1,-,CASSQGQGAPYNEQFF,TGCGCCAGCAGCCAGGGACAGGGTGCGCCCTACAATGAGCAGTTCTTC
-,TRBV15,TRBJ2-7,-,CATSREAGYEQYF,TGTGCCACCAGCAGAGAGGCGGGTTACGAGCAGTACTTC
-,TRBV28,TRBJ1-6,-,CASSLKQRNSPLHF,TGTGCCAGCAGTTTAAAGCAGCGTAATTCACCCCTCCACTTT
TRBD1,TRBV10-3,TRBJ1-2,few,CAISARDRGLGYTF,TGTGCCATCAGCGCTCGGGACAGGGGCCTTGGCTACACCTTC
TRBD1,TRBV27,TRBJ2-2,once,CASSLPQGAGTGELFF,TGTGCCAGCAGTTTGCCTCAGGGGGCGGGCACCGGGGAGCTGTTTTTT
-,TRBV7-3,TRBJ2-1,few,CASSLIPDNEQFF,TGTGCCAGCAGCTTAATTCCGGACAATGAGCAGTTCTTC
-,TRBV7-3,TRBJ2-3,-,CASSLGTYGTDTQYF,TGTGCCAGCAGCTTAGGGACATACGGCACAGATACGCAGTATTTT
TRBD1,TRBV3-1,TRBJ1-4,-,CASSPGQGTEKLFF,TGTGCCAGCAGCCCTGGACAGGGAACTGAAAAACTGTTTTTT
TRBD1,TRBV6-4,TRBJ1-2,-,CASSDRTGGGYGYTF,TGTGCCAGCAGTGACAGAACAGGGGGCGGCTATGGCTACACCTTC
TRBD2,TRBV29-1,TRBJ2-7,few,CSVGLAGTGNEQYF,TGCAGCGTTGGACTAGCGGGTACGGGGAATGAGCAGTACTTC
-,TRBV20-1,TRBJ2-1,-,CSARELGIAGRYNEQFF,TGCAGTGCTAGAGAACTGGGGATTGCCGGAAGATACAATGAGCAGTTCTTC
TRBD2,TRBV6-5,TRBJ2-2,few,CASRKKGLAGTGELFF,TGTGCCAGCAGAAAAAAGGGACTAGCGGGAACCGGGGAGCTGTTTTTT
-,TRBV7-2,TRBJ2-5,few,CASSLWKETQYF,TGTGCCAGCAGCTTATGGAAGGAGACCCAGTACTTC